Ten or more counts support the clone carrying this T cell receptor (beta chain). The antigen is not known. Through template switching, a universal primer site was introduced, and the cDNA contained unique molecular identifiers. Via MiXCR, TCRdb re-called the 5' RACE reads, giving one row per CDR3 protein. The table has 500,000 or so distinct CDR3 sequences, approximately 15% seen once. The source of the sample is a study of identical twins. Study-level results: Out-of-frame alpha sequences common to twins exhibited an excess of low generation probability.

The data were also submitted as part of a second study, on yellow fever vaccine responses in identical twins.

This sequence originates from a woman between 18 and 29 years old in good health. The sample taken for sequencing was CD4+ T cells sorted from blood.

CDR3 coding DNA: TGTGCCAGCAGTTTGTGGACTAGCTGGAACACCGGGGAGCTGTTTTTT. The encoded protein is CASSLWTSWNTGELFF. The V gene is TRBV6-2 or TRBV6-3, the J gene TRBJ2-2, with 8 bases aligning to TRBD2. This CDR3 has 16 residues. Trimming removed 4 bases from V and 1 base from J; junction bases left unmatched: 5. The germline V gene has CDR1 MNHEY and CDR2 SVGEGT.